This entry lists 14 T cell receptor beta chains sequenced from one sample in a study of OX40 agonist ivuxolimab in advanced cancers. Assay used: immunoSEQ multiplex PCR; TCRdb lists only in-frame clones, some missing. This repertoire shows 65,000 or so clones, over 65% found once; its top ten account for about 2%. Sequencing was performed on CD4+ or CD8+ T cells sorted from blood, taken in a trial of the OX40 agonist ivuxolimab. The receptors were gathered from an adult with an advanced solid tumor such as melanoma, head and neck, liver or kidney cancer.

The chain has TRBV5-6 and TRBJ2-5, with a weak D call TRBD1 (6 bases). Trimming took off 4 bases at V and 5 bases at J, with 6 bases between the two ends. There are 11 residues in the CDR3. Germline values: CDR1 SGHDT, CDR2 YYEEEE. The DNA of the CDR3 is TGTGCCAGCAGCACAGGGGAGACCCAGTACTTC. Protein sequence: CASSTGETQYF.

The V gene is TRBV5-1, the J gene TRBJ2-1, with D perhaps being TRBD1 or TRBD2 (5 bases each). V was clipped by 4 bases and J by 6 bases, with 20 bases between them. The CDR3 contains 16 residues. Per the germline V gene, CDR1 is SGHRS and CDR2 is YFSETQ. The CDR3 sequence: CASSLAPGQLPNEQFF. CDR3 DNA: TGCGCCAGCAGCCTCGCCCCGGGGCAGCTTCCCAATGAGCAGTTCTTC.

The V gene is TRBV14, the J gene TRBJ1-2; 9 bases map to TRBD1. V dropped 2 bases and J dropped 8; count of bases not matched to a gene: 0. This CDR3 comprises 12 residues. The germline gives CDR1 SGHDN, CDR2 FVKESK. CDR3 DNA sequence: TGTGCCAGCAGCCAAACAGGGGGCGGCTACACCTTC. This gives the protein CASSQTGGGYTF. The full variable domain, rest sourced from reference TRBV14 and TRBJ1-2, is EAGVTQFPSHSVIEKGQTVTLRCDPISGHDNLYWYRRVMGKEIKFLLHFVKESKQDESGMPNNRFLAERTGGTYSTLKVQPAELEDSGVYFCASSQTGGGYTFGSGTRLTVV.

This chain links TRBV30 with TRBJ1-6, with unresolved D. V lost 3 bases and J 9 bases, leaving 15 bases between the germline ends. This CDR3 comprises 14 residues. In germline, CDR1 is GTSNPN, CDR2 SVGIG (reference sequence). CDR3: CAWRDLQLGSPLHF. Here the CDR3 DNA reads TGTGCCTGGAGAGACTTACAATTGGGTTCACCCCTCCACTTT.

This rearrangement joins TRBV6-6 to TRBJ1-1; the D gene is possibly TRBD1 (5 bases). The CDR3 loop spans 13 amino acids. Trimming removed 5 bases from V and 1 base from J, with 8 bases in between. CDR1 is MNHNY and CDR2 is SVGAGI in the germline V gene (reference sequence). The CDR3 region has the DNA TGTGCCAGCAGTCTCGACAGGAACACTGAAGCTTTCTTT. Its translation: CASSLDRNTEAFF.

J is TRBJ2-1 and V is TRBV10-3, with 12 bases aligning to TRBD2. CDR1 and CDR2 (germline): ENHRY, SYGVKD. Germline trimming cut 9 bases from V and 10 bases from J; bases unmatched to any gene: 19. The CDR3 runs to 17 residues. CDR3: CAIKLAGGGYRAGEQFF. DNA for the CDR3: TGTGCCATTAAACTAGCGGGAGGCGGATACAGAGCAGGAGAGCAGTTCTTC.

V is TRBV21-1 and J is TRBJ1-2. TRBV21-1 is given as a pseudogene. The CDR3 sequence is 9 residues long. CDR3 nucleotide sequence: TGTGCCAGCACCCAACCTCCTTTCTTC. Amino acid sequence: CASTQPPFF.

V usage is TRBV13 and J usage is TRBJ2-3, with TRBD1 matching 8 bases. With V trimmed by 5 bases and J by 1 base, 8 bases remained unmatched. This CDR3 comprises 16 residues. Germline CDR1 and CDR2: PRHDT and FYEKMQ (reference sequence). The CDR3 sequence: CASSLRQGTGTDTQYF. CDR3 DNA: TGTGCCAGCAGCCTCCGACAGGGGACCGGCACAGATACGCAGTATTTT.

The CDR3 bases are TGTGCCAGCAGCGAGGGAACCTACCTACAAGAGACCCAGTACTTC. Its translation: CASSEGTYLQETQYF. The genes are TRBV9 and TRBJ2-5; no clear D gene. V dropped 3 bases and J dropped 2 bases, with 14 bases sitting between them. This CDR3 spans 15 amino acids. The V gene's germline CDR1 is SGDLS and CDR2 YYNGEE.

There are a few counts of this clone. The rearrangement links TRBV4-1 to TRBJ2-3; 16 bases fit TRBD2. The CDR3 runs 18 residues. J lost 6 bases, V lost 10 bases, and 16 bases had no gene match. Germline V gene lookup returns CDR1 MGHRA and CDR2 YSYEKL. CDR3 sequence (DNA): TGCGCCACCGTTAAATCCCCGGGACTAGCGGGGGGGCTTGATACGCAGTATTTT. Its translation is CATVKSPGLAGGLDTQYF.

This clone is medium-sized within its sample. The chain uses TRBV13 and TRBJ2-7; D perhaps matches TRBD2 (5 bases). The CDR3 has 15 amino acids. Trimming pared 3 bases from V and 2 bases from J, leaving 14 bases between. Germline V CDR1 and CDR2: PRHDT, FYEKMQ (reference sequence). Here the CDR3 DNA reads TGTGCCAGCAGCTTCGGACTCCGGGGTACCTACGAGCAGTACTTC. Translating gives CASSFGLRGTYEQYF. Filled out from reference TRBV13 and TRBJ2-7, the complete variable domain reads AAGVIQSPRHLIKEKRETATLKCYPIPRHDTVYWYQQGPGQDPQFLISFYEKMQSDKGSIPDRFSAQQFSDYHSELNMSSLELGDSALYFCASSFGLRGTYEQYFGPGTRLTVT.

The CDR3 DNA reads as TGTGCCAGCAGCTTGGGCATCCTAGCGGGAGGGCCGCATGAGCAGTTCTTC. The encoded protein is CASSLGILAGGPHEQFF. The chain joins TRBV5-4 to TRBJ2-1, with 12 positions matching TRBD2. Germline values: CDR1 SGHNT, CDR2 YYREEE (reference sequence). The V gene end was trimmed by 0 bases and the J gene end by 8 bases; junction bases not matched to a gene: 9. The CDR3 is made up of 17 amino acids.

This rearrangement joins TRBV7-2 to TRBJ1-4; TRBD1 might be the D (5 bases). There are 13 residues in the CDR3. Germline CDR1 reads SGHTA; CDR2 reads FQGNSA. Trimming cost V 5 bases and J 7 bases, with 11 bases left between them. CDR3 bases: TGTGCCAGCAGCCCTCGTGGGGGTGAAAAACTGTTTTTT. This translates into CASSPRGGEKLFF.

This sequence joins TRBV2 and TRBJ1-6, with D tentatively TRBD1 (6 bases). The CDR3 contains 15 residues. V was clipped by 4 bases and J by 9 bases, with 16 bases between them. Germline CDR1 reads SNHLY; CDR2 reads FYNNEI. In DNA form, the CDR3 reads TGTGCCAGCAGTGGTTCTAGCAGGGGAAGTTCACCCCTCCACTTT. It encodes CASSGSSRGSSPLHF.